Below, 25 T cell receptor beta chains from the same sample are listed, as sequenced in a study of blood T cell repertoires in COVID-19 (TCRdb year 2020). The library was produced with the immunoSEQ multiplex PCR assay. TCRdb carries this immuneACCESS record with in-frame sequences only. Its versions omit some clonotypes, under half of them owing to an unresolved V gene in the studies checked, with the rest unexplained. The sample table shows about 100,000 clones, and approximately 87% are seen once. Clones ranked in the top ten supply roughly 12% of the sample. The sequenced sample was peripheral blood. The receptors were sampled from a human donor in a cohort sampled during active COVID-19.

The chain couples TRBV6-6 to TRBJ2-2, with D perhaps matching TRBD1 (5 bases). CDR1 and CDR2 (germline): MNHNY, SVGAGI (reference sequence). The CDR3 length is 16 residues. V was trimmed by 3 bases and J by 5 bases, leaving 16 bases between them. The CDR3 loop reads CASSYGQGLGTGELFF. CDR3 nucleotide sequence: TGTGCCAGCAGTTATGGGCAGGGTCTGGGGACCGGGGAGCTGTTTTTT.

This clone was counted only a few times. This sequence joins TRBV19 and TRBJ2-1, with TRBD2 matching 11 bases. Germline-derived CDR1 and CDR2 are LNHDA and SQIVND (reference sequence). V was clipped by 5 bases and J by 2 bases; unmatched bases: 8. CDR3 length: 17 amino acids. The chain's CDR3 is CASSLSHSGGAYNEQFF. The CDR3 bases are TGTGCCAGTAGTCTCTCGCATAGCGGGGGGGCCTACAATGAGCAGTTCTTC.

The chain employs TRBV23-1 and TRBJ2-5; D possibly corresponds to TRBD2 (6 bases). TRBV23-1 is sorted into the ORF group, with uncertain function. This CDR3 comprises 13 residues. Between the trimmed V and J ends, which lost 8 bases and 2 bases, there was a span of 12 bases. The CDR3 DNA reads TGCGCCAGCCCGGGACTGATACAAGAGACCCAGTACTTC. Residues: CASPGLIQETQYF.

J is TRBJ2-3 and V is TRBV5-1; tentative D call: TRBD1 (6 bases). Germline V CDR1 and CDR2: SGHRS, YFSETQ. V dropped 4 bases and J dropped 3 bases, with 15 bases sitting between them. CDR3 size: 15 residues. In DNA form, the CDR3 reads TGCGCCAGCAGCCCCACGACAGGTTCAACAGATACGCAGTATTTT. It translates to CASSPTTGSTDTQYF.

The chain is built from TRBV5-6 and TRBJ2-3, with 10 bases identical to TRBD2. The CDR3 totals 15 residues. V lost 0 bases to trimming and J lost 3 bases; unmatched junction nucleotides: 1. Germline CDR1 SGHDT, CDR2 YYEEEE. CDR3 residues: CASSLVSGGTDTQYF. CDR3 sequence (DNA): TGTGCCAGCAGCTTGGTTAGCGGGGGGACAGATACGCAGTATTTT.

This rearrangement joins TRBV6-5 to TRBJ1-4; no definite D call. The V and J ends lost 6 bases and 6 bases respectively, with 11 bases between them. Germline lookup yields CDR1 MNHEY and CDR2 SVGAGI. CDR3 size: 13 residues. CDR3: CASRVGGDEKLFF. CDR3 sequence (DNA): TGTGCCAGCAGAGTGGGAGGAGATGAAAAACTGTTTTTT.

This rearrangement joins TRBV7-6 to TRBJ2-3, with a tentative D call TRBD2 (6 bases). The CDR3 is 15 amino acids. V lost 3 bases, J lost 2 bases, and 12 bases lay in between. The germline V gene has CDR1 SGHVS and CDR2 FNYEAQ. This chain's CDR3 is CASSLEPGLTDTQYF. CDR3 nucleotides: TGTGCCAGCAGCTTGGAGCCGGGACTCACAGATACGCAGTATTTT.

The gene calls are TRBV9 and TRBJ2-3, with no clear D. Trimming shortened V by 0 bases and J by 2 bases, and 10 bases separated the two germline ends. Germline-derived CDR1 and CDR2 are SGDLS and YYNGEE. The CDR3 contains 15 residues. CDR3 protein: CASSVGGVFTDTQYF. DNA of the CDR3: TGTGCCAGCAGCGTAGGAGGAGTATTCACAGATACGCAGTATTTT.

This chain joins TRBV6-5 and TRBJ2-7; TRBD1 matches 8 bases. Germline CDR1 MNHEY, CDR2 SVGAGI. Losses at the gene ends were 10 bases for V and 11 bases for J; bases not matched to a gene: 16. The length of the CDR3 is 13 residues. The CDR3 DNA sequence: TGTGCCAACACGGGGCAGGGGGCGGAGACCAAGTACTTC. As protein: CANTGQGAETKYF.

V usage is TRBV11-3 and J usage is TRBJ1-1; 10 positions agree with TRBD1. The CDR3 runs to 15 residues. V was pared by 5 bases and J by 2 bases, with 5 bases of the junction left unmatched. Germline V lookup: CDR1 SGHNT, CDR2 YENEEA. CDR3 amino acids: CASSMGQGRNTEAFF. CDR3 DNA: TGTGCCAGCAGCATGGGACAGGGGCGAAACACTGAAGCTTTCTTT.

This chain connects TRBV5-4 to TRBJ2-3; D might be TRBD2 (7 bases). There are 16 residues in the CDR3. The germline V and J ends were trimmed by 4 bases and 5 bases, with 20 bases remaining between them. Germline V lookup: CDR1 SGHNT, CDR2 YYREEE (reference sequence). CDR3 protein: CASSPTGGMSIDTQYF. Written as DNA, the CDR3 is TGTGCCAGCAGCCCGACGGGGGGCATGAGTATAGATACGCAGTATTTT.

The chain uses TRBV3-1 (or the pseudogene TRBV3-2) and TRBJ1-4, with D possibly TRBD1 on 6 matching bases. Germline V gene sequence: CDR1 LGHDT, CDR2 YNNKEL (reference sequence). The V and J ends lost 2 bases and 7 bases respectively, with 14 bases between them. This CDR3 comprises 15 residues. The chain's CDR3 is CASSQPQGKTEKLFF. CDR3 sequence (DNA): TGTGCCAGCAGCCAACCCCAGGGGAAGACTGAAAAACTGTTTTTT.

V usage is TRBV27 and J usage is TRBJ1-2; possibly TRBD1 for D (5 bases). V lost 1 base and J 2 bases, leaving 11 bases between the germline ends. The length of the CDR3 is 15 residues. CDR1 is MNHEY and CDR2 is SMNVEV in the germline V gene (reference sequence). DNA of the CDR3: TGTGCCAGCAGTTTATTTTCCCCAGGGAACTATGGCTACACCTTC. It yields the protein CASSLFSPGNYGYTF.

The CDR3 nucleotides are TGTGCCAGCAGCCAAGATGAAGTGTTCCACAGGGCCGACTACGAGCAGTACTTC. This gives the protein CASSQDEVFHRADYEQYF. The rearrangement links TRBV3-1 (or the pseudogene TRBV3-2) to TRBJ2-7, with D tentatively TRBD1 (6 bases). This CDR3 has 18 amino acids. Germline values: CDR1 LGHDT, CDR2 YNNKEL (reference sequence). Trimming took 0 bases from V and 3 from J, leaving 21 bases between them.

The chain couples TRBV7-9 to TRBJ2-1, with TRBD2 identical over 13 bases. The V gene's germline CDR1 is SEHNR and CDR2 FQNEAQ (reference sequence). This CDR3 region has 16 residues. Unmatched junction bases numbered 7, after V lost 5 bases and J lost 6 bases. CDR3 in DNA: TGTGCCAGCAGCCCAAAGGGACTAGCGGGACCCAATGAGCAGTTCTTC. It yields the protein CASSPKGLAGPNEQFF.

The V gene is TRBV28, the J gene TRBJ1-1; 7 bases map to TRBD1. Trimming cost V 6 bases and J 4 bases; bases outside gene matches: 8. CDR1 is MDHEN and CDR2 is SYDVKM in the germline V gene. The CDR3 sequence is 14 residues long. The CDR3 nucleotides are TGTGCCAGCAGCTTTAAAACAGGGGTCACTGAAGCTTTCTTT. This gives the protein CASSFKTGVTEAFF.

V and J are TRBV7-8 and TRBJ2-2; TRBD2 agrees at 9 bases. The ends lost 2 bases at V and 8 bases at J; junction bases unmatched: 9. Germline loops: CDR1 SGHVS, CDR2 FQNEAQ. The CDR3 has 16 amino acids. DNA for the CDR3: TGTGCCAGCAGCTTAAATCTAGCGGGGTCGGGAGGGGAGCTGTTTTTT. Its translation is CASSLNLAGSGGELFF.

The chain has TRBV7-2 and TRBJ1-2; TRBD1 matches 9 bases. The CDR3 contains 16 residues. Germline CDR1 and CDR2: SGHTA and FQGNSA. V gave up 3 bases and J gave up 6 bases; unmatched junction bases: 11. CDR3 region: CASSFPQPDRGNGYTF. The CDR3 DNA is TGTGCCAGCAGCTTCCCACAGCCGGACAGGGGTAATGGCTACACCTTC. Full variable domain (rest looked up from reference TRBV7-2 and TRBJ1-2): GAGVSQSPSNKVTEKGKDVELRCDPISGHTALYWYRQSLGQGLEFLIYFQGNSAPDKSGLPSDRFSAERTGGSVSTLTIQRTQQEDSAVYLCASSFPQPDRGNGYTFGSGTRLTVV.

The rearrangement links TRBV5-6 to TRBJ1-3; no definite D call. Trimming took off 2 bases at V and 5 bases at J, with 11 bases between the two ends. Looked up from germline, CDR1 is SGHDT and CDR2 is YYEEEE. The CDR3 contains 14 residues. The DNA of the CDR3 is TGTGCCAGCAGCTTCGGGGAGTTTAGAAACACCATATATTTT. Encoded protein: CASSFGEFRNTIYF.

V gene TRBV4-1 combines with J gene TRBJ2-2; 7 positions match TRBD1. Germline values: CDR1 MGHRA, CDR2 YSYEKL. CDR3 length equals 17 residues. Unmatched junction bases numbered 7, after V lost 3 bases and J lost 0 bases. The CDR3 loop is CASSHGRGSPNTGELFF. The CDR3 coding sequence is TGCGCCAGCAGCCACGGCAGGGGGTCCCCGAACACCGGGGAGCTGTTTTTT.

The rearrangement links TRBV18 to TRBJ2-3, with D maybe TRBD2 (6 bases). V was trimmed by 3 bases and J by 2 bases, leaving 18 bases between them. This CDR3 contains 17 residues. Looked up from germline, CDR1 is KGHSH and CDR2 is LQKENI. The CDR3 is CASSPSGPTGFTDTQYF. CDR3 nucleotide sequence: TGTGCCAGCTCACCGAGCGGGCCAACGGGTTTCACAGATACGCAGTATTTT.

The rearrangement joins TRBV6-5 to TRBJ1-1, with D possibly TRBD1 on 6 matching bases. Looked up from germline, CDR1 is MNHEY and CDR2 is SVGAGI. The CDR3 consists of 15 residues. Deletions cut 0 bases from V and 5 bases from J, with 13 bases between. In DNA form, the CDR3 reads TGTGCCAGCAGTTACTCGACCCAGGGGTGGACTGAAGCTTTCTTT. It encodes CASSYSTQGWTEAFF.

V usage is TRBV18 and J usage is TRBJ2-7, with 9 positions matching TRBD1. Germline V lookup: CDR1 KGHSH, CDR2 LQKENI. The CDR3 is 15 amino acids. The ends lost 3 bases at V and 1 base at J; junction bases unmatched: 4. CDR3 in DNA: TGTGCCAGCTCACCCCTGACAGGGGGATCCTACGAGCAGTACTTC. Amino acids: CASSPLTGGSYEQYF.

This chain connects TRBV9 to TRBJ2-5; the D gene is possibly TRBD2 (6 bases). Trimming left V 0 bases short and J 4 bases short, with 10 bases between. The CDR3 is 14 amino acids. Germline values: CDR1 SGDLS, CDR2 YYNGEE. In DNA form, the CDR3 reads TGTGCCAGCAGCGTAGGCGGGGTAAGAGAGACCCAGTACTTC. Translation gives CASSVGGVRETQYF.

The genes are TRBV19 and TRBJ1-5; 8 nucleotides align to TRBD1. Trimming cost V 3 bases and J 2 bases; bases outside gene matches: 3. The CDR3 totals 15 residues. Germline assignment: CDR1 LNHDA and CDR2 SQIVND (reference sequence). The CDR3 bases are TGTGCCAGTAGTATCAGGGGGCGAGGCAATCAGCCCCAGCATTTT. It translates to CASSIRGRGNQPQHF.